This T cell receptor (beta chain) was profiled in a study of T cell responses to AZD1222 COVID-19 vaccine. Turning to this clone: Its specificity is not known.

Overall study findings and caveats: Spike regions recognized by vaccine-associated CD4 TCRs spanned the protein, led by 160-218 and 743-854. Just a handful of AZD1222 recipients tested seropositive at baseline. Sampled repertoires all dated from after the peak T cell response. Clonal diversity was possibly underestimated, and white British individuals and females predominated among donors.

CDR3 length equals 13 residues. CDR1 KGHSH and CDR2 LQKENI come from the germline V gene. The ends were cut back, 2 bases at V and 10 bases at J, with 14 bases in the middle. The assay was immunoSEQ multiplex PCR, and TCRdb's table has in-frame clones only and misses some. The sample shows roughly 120,000 clones, around 92% of them seen only once. Source: peripheral blood, taken 28 days after the second AZD1222 dose. The sequence was collected from an adult who received the AZD1222 COVID-19 vaccine. V is TRBV18 and J is TRBJ1-2; D is ambiguous. The chain's CDR3 is CASSPYNSKSYTF. The CDR3 DNA reads TGTGCCAGCTCACCATATAACAGTAAATCCTACACCTTC.